This TCR beta chain is from a study of T-cell memory formation after mild COVID-19. Findings and limits, study-wide: The finding that pre-infection memory included some responding clones suggested that cross-reactive memory joined. Those CD4+ clones that contracted were mainly in CM and EM (CD8+ ones in EMRA).

Researchers used 5'RACE with constant-segment primers to make TCR alpha and TCR beta cDNA libraries that carry sample barcodes and UMIs. A single record per CDR3 protein comes from TCRdb applying MiXCR to the 5' RACE reads. Of some 280,000 distinct CDR3 sequences in the sample, roughly 15% were seen once. In the case of this clonotype: Its antigen is currently unknown.

This CDR3 has 14 amino acids. V gave up 1 base and J gave up 11 bases, with 15 bases separating them. Germline V gene data show CDR1 as MNHNS and CDR2 as SASEGT. This rearrangement joins TRBV6-1 to TRBJ2-4; D may be TRBD1 or TRBD2 (5 bases each). Sequencing was carried out using PBMCs or a T cell subset sorted from them (not recorded which). The source of this sequence is a man younger than 35 who had mild COVID-19 (a few samples of this study predate the infection). Cell type and time point are not known. The CDR3 DNA reads TGTGCCAGCAGTGAAGTCCCCGGGGCGGGCCTTCAGTACTTC. Residues: CASSEVPGAGLQYF.